A single sample gave rise to the 25 T cell receptor beta chains below, sequenced in a study of cytomegalovirus exposure and HLA in healthy donors (dated by TCRdb to 2016 to 2017). Libraries were made using the immunoSEQ multiplex PCR assay. For the multiplex PCR, a mixture combining 60 forward primers for TCR Vbeta segments and 13 reverse primers for TCR Jbeta segments was used. Drawn from immuneACCESS, this table holds only the in-frame rearrangements with V and J called that TCRdb kept. Clones are partly lost; checked studies trace under half to an unresolved V gene and leave the rest unexplained. This sample holds under 150,000 clones; around 78% were observed only once. About 6.8% of the sample belongs to the ten largest clones. Material for sequencing was PBMCs. The receptors shown here come from a woman between 40 and 55 years old in good health and CMV-seropositive.

The chain has TRBV15 and TRBJ2-1; 7 bases line up with TRBD2. The CDR3 is made up of 15 amino acids. Losses at the gene ends were 0 bases for V and 9 bases for J; bases not matched to a gene: 8. Germline V gene lookup returns CDR1 LNHNV and CDR2 YYDKDF (reference sequence). The CDR3 is CATSREGLDRGEQFF. The CDR3 DNA follows: TGTGCCACCAGCAGAGAAGGACTAGATCGCGGTGAGCAGTTCTTC.

The CDR3 is CASSRGTGLYF. The CDR3 bases are TGTGCCAGCAGCCGGGGGACAGGTTTATATTTT. The J gene is TRBJ2-3, the V gene TRBV14, with 8 bases identical to TRBD1. Germline assignment: CDR1 SGHDN and CDR2 FVKESK. V lost 4 bases and J lost 15; bases outside the gene matches: 6. The CDR3 is 11 residues long.

V gene TRBV23-1 combines with J gene TRBJ2-1; D perhaps matches TRBD2 (6 bases). TRBV23-1 is noted as an ORF with a role that remains uncertain. The CDR3 sequence is 11 residues long. Trimming removed 9 bases at V and 6 bases at J, with 9 bases between. Here the CDR3 reads CARGGANEQFF. The CDR3 DNA sequence: TGCGCCAGAGGAGGGGCCAATGAGCAGTTCTTC.

This clone came up a few times. The chain links TRBV5-6 to TRBJ1-6; possibly TRBD1 for D (5 bases). The CDR3 consists of 17 residues. Germline V gene data show CDR1 as SGHDT and CDR2 as YYEEEE. V dropped 1 base and J dropped 6 bases, with 17 bases sitting between them. This CDR3 reads CASSLRSTGLSNSPLHF. The CDR3, as DNA: TGTGCCAGCAGCTTGAGATCTACAGGTTTGAGTAATTCACCCCTCCACTTT.

The V gene is TRBV10-3, the J gene TRBJ1-1; TRBD1 is a possible D gene (5 bases). The CDR3 spans 14 residues. V was shortened by 4 bases and J by 5 bases, with 14 bases between the two germline ends. The germline gives CDR1 ENHRY, CDR2 SYGVKD. The CDR3 DNA is TGTGCCATCAGTGTAGGGCAGGGAGGTACTGAAGCTTTCTTT. As protein: CAISVGQGGTEAFF.

This clone came up a few times. CDR3 residues: CASKEYLAGVGETQYF. In DNA form, the CDR3 reads TGTGCCAGCAAGGAATACCTAGCGGGAGTAGGAGAGACCCAGTACTTC. V usage is TRBV27 and J usage is TRBJ2-5; TRBD2 matches at 10 bases. V lost 7 bases, J lost 4 bases, and 12 bases stayed unmatched. Looked up from germline, CDR1 is MNHEY and CDR2 is SMNVEV (reference sequence). This CDR3 spans 16 amino acids.

The rearrangement joins TRBV6-5 to TRBJ2-1, with 9 positions matching TRBD2. Germline V lookup: CDR1 MNHEY, CDR2 SVGAGI. V shed 2 bases and J 10 bases; nucleotides not matched to a gene: 12. The CDR3 extends over 16 amino acids. The CDR3 protein is CASSYGSIAGAEEQFF. In nucleotides, the CDR3 is TGTGCCAGCAGTTACGGGAGTATAGCGGGAGCCGAAGAGCAGTTCTTC.

The chain recombines TRBV27 with TRBJ2-6; no definite D call. CDR1 and CDR2 (germline): MNHEY, SMNVEV (reference sequence). The CDR3 is 17 amino acids. V was pared by 3 bases and J by 3 bases, with 15 bases between. The CDR3 loop reads CASSLYLLSGGANVLTF. The CDR3 DNA sequence: TGTGCCAGCAGTTTGTACCTTCTTAGTGGTGGGGCCAACGTCCTGACTTTC. The variable domain in full, completed from reference TRBV27 and TRBJ2-6, reads EAQVTQNPRYLITVTGKKLTVTCSQNMNHEYMSWYRQDPGLGLRQIYYSMNVEVTDKGDVPEGYKVSRKEKRNFPLILESPSPNQTSLYFCASSLYLLSGGANVLTFGAGSRLTVL.

This clone was seen more than once but under ten times. The CDR3: CASSLGGVGLEETQYF. DNA of the CDR3: TGCGCCAGCAGCTTGGGCGGCGTTGGACTAGAAGAGACCCAGTACTTC. V usage is TRBV5-1 and J usage is TRBJ2-5; TRBD2 agrees at 7 bases. Germline CDR1 reads SGHRS; CDR2 reads YFSETQ. After removal of 0 bases from V and 3 bases from J, the junction contained 8 bases not matched to a gene. The CDR3 runs 16 residues.

The chain uses TRBV11-3 and TRBJ2-7; a possible D gene is TRBD2 (5 bases). V was shortened by 5 bases and J by 3 bases, with 14 bases between the two germline ends. The CDR3 runs to 14 residues. Germline V gene lookup returns CDR1 SGHNT and CDR2 YENEEA. The CDR3 spells CASSNDDGGYEQYF. The CDR3 DNA sequence: TGTGCCAGCAGCAACGACGATGGAGGCTACGAGCAGTACTTC.

This clone was counted only a few times. The chain has TRBV11-2 and TRBJ2-2; 7 bases fit TRBD1. This CDR3 spans 14 amino acids. Trimming at V came to 6 bases and at J to 3 bases, leaving 4 bases not matched to a gene. Per the germline V gene, CDR1 is SGHAT and CDR2 is FQNNGV. The CDR3 loop reads CASSYRGDTGELFF. The CDR3 DNA reads TGTGCCAGCAGTTACAGGGGCGACACCGGGGAGCTGTTTTTT.

This clone was recorded once. The V gene is TRBV7-9, the J gene TRBJ2-5, with a weak D call TRBD2 (7 bases). Germline values: CDR1 SEHNR, CDR2 FQNEAQ (reference sequence). V lost 0 bases to trimming and J lost 5 bases, with 13 bases between them. This CDR3 has 15 residues. CDR3 sequence: CASSLALGGGETQYF. The DNA of the CDR3 is TGTGCCAGCAGCTTAGCGCTGGGAGGGGGGGAGACCCAGTACTTC.

The chain combines TRBV5-1 with TRBJ2-7; 11 nucleotides agree with TRBD2. This CDR3 contains 16 residues. Germline trimming cut 3 bases from V and 2 bases from J; bases unmatched to any gene: 7. The germline gives CDR1 SGHRS, CDR2 YFSETQ. The CDR3 sequence is CASSSGLGLAAYEQYF. CDR3 nucleotide sequence: TGCGCCAGCAGCTCGGGTTTGGGACTAGCGGCCTACGAGCAGTACTTC.

V and J are TRBV15 and TRBJ2-1; 9 nucleotides line up with TRBD1. Germline V lookup: CDR1 LNHNV, CDR2 YYDKDF (reference sequence). After removal of 1 base from V and 8 bases from J, the junction contained 6 bases not matched to a gene. The CDR3 extends over 15 amino acids. CDR3 loop: CATSRGRTGVHEQFF. CDR3 bases: TGTGCCACCAGCAGAGGTCGGACAGGGGTGCATGAGCAGTTCTTC.

This chain links TRBV2 with TRBJ2-7, with TRBD2 identical over 10 bases. The trim removed 7 bases at V and 6 bases at J, leaving 6 bases unmatched. The CDR3 runs 13 residues. Germline assignment: CDR1 SNHLY and CDR2 FYNNEI. CDR3: CASKEREGVEQYF. The CDR3 DNA reads TGTGCCAGCAAGGAGCGGGAGGGAGTCGAGCAGTACTTC.

The rearrangement uses TRBV5-1 and TRBJ2-7; a possible D gene is TRBD1 (5 bases). In germline, CDR1 is SGHRS, CDR2 YFSETQ. V lost 2 bases and J lost 6, with 18 bases in between. This CDR3 comprises 15 residues. CDR3 nucleotide sequence: TGCGCCAGCAGCTTCCCCGACCTCCCCAGGGCCGAGCAGTACTTC. Protein sequence: CASSFPDLPRAEQYF.

The V and J genes are TRBV5-1 and TRBJ1-2, with 9 positions matching TRBD1. The J segment lost 5 bases and the V segment lost 0 bases, leaving 5 bases of the junction unmatched. The V gene's germline CDR1 is SGHRS and CDR2 YFSETQ. The CDR3 is made up of 15 amino acids. This chain's CDR3 is CASSLGTDRGYGYTF. The CDR3 DNA follows: TGCGCCAGCAGCTTGGGTACGGACAGGGGTTATGGCTACACCTTC.

The rearrangement links TRBV5-1 to TRBJ2-1; maybe TRBD2 (5 bases). Trimming left V 0 bases short and J 4 bases short, with 11 bases between. The CDR3 is made up of 15 amino acids. Germline V gives CDR1 SGHRS, CDR2 YFSETQ. CDR3 nucleotide sequence: TGCGCCAGCAGCTTGGAACAGTCGGGGTACAATGAGCAGTTCTTC. Amino acids: CASSLEQSGYNEQFF.

The CDR3 here is CASSLFPGTGNSEQYF. The DNA for the CDR3 is TGTGCCAGCAGTTTATTTCCCGGGACAGGCAATTCGGAGCAGTACTTC. The chain couples TRBV28 to TRBJ2-7; 8 bases align to TRBD1. CDR3 length equals 16 residues. Trimming at V came to 1 base and at J to 7 bases, leaving 12 bases not matched to a gene. Looked up from germline, CDR1 is MDHEN and CDR2 is SYDVKM.

The chain uses TRBV4-1 and TRBJ1-1; 7 nucleotides align to TRBD1. Germline V gives CDR1 MGHRA, CDR2 YSYEKL. J lost 2 bases, V lost 3 bases, and 6 bases had no gene match. CDR3 size: 15 residues. CDR3 DNA: TGCGCCAGCAGCCAGTTGACAGGGCGAAACACTGAAGCTTTCTTT. This translates into CASSQLTGRNTEAFF.

This chain connects TRBV5-1 to TRBJ1-1; perhaps TRBD1 as D (6 bases). The germline CDR1 and CDR2 sequences are SGHRS and YFSETQ. Trimming left V 4 bases short and J 2 bases short, with 9 bases between. This CDR3 has 13 amino acids. The CDR3: CASSGTPNTEAFF. The CDR3 bases are TGCGCCAGCAGCGGGACACCCAACACTGAAGCTTTCTTT.

The gene calls are TRBV19 and TRBJ1-5; a weak D match, TRBD1 (6 bases). The CDR3 extends over 14 amino acids. Deletions cut 6 bases from V and 0 bases from J, with 9 bases between. In germline, CDR1 is LNHDA, CDR2 SQIVND (reference sequence). This CDR3 is CASRNRDSNQPQHF. As DNA, the CDR3 is TGTGCCAGTAGGAACAGGGATAGCAATCAGCCCCAGCATTTT.

Worth noting for this clone: The junction departs from germline at one end; a sequencing error may be responsible. V gene TRBV11-3 combines with J gene TRBJ2-7, with a possible D match to TRBD2 (6 bases). Germline values: CDR1 SGHNT, CDR2 YENEEA. This CDR3 comprises 12 residues. Here the CDR3 reads CASSSSDYEQYF. The CDR3 bases are TGTGCCAGCAGCTCGTCGGACTACGAGCAATACTTC.

The rearrangement links TRBV6-5 to TRBJ2-3, with 8 bases fitting TRBD1. Germline V gives CDR1 MNHEY, CDR2 SVGAGI. The CDR3 sequence is 13 residues long. With V trimmed by 8 bases and J by 3 bases, 4 bases remained unmatched. For the CDR3, the DNA is TGTGCCAGCTGTAGGACAGGGACAGATACGCAGTATTTT. It translates to CASCRTGTDTQYF.

This rearrangement joins TRBV4-2 to TRBJ2-6; possibly TRBD1 for D (5 bases). V lost 0 bases to trimming and J lost 0 bases, with 12 bases between them. The germline V gene encodes CDR1 LGHNA and CDR2 YNFKEQ. The CDR3 length is 18 residues. The CDR3 nucleotides read TGTGCCAGCAGCCAAGATGACAGTTTCCTCTCTGGGGCCAACGTCCTGACTTTC. Translating gives CASSQDDSFLSGANVLTF.